This T cell receptor beta chain emerged from a study of Graves' ophthalmopathy and Graves' hyperthyroidism. This clonotype has only a few counts. As yet, its antigen is unknown. As the template, RNA transcripts were used to amplify TCR beta CDR3 regions. Scientists carried out first-round RT-PCR using HTBI primers and then a second-round multiplex PCR. One entry per CDR3 protein results from TCRdb running MiXCR on the multiplex PCR reads. The data hold around 670,000 distinct CDR3 sequences, with 35% to 50% observed a single time. The germline gives CDR1 MDHEN, CDR2 SYDVKM. This CDR3 is 13 amino acids long. The ends were cut back, 6 bases at V and 9 bases at J, with 12 bases in the middle. A diagnosis was made from clinical symptoms together with serum thyroxine, TRAb, thyroid ultrasound and orbital computed tomography. General study points: Blood repertoires reportedly contained most expanded thyroid clonotypes above 0.001 frequency.

The sample consisted of peripheral blood. The chain employs TRBV28 and TRBJ1-6, with a weak D call TRBD1 (6 bases). The sequence came from an adult man with Graves' ophthalmopathy. The DNA for the CDR3 is TGTGCCAGCAGGGGAACAGGGAGTTCACCCCTCCACTTT. This gives the protein CASRGTGSSPLHF.